The 2 T cell receptor beta chains listed next were all sequenced from one sample in a study of cytomegalovirus exposure and HLA in healthy donors (dated by TCRdb to about 2017). The protocol used for the library was the immunoSEQ multiplex PCR assay. A mixture of 60 forward primers for TCR Vbeta segments and 13 reverse primers for TCR Jbeta segments was used in the multiplex PCR. The immuneACCESS repertoire file appears here via TCRdb, limited to in-frame rearrangements. These files lack a portion of the clones; in checked studies, under half of the deficit traces to unresolved V genes, and the cause of the others is not known. The sample's own table lists about 58,000 clones. Over 2% of the sample belongs to the ten largest clones. The sequencing sample was made of PBMCs. The receptors were gathered from a woman aged 18-29 years in good health and CMV-seronegative.

The rearrangement uses TRBV15 and TRBJ1-6, with 10 bases identical to TRBD1. The V segment lost 1 base and the J segment 9 bases; nucleotides outside the gene matches: 6. This CDR3 comprises 16 residues. CDR1 and CDR2 (germline): LNHNV, YYDKDF (reference sequence). DNA of the CDR3: TGTGCCACCAGCAGAGGCACCGGGACAGGGGTTTCACCCCTCCACTTT. It specifies CATSRGTGTGVSPLHF. Full variable domain (missing parts from reference TRBV15 and TRBJ1-6): DAMVIQNPRYQVTQFGKPVTLSCSQTLNHNVMYWYQQKSSQAPKLLFHYYDKDFNNEADTPDNFQSRRPNTSFCFLDIRSPGLGDTAMYLCATSRGTGTGVSPLHFGNGTRLTVT.

J is TRBJ1-4 and V is TRBV5-1; the D is unclear. The CDR3 runs to 15 residues. The V gene's germline CDR1 is SGHRS and CDR2 YFSETQ. With 4 bases removed from V and 5 bases from J, the gap between germline ends came to 15 bases. This CDR3 reads CASSRGAGSNEKLFF. The CDR3 DNA reads TGCGCCAGCAGCCGGGGTGCGGGGAGCAATGAAAAACTGTTTTTT.